The 22 T cell receptor beta chains given below trace back to one sample, sequenced in a study of cytomegalovirus exposure and HLA in healthy donors. Primers included in the PCR were 60 Vbeta and 13 Jbeta primers. The data were produced by immunoSEQ multiplex PCR, yet TCRdb's version contains in-frame clones alone and is incomplete. The sample lists 130,000 or so clones, around 67% seen once, with approximately 2% in the top ten. Input material: PBMCs. The origin of the receptors is a woman aged 40 to 50 in good health and CMV-seropositive.

The chain employs TRBV9 and TRBJ2-3; TRBD2 is a possible D gene (5 bases). The CDR3 has 15 amino acids. Germline lookup yields CDR1 SGDLS and CDR2 YYNGEE. V shed 0 bases and J shed 3 bases, with 11 bases lying between them. The DNA of the CDR3 is TGTGCCAGCAGCGTAGATGTACTAGTGACAGATACGCAGTATTTT. Protein product: CASSVDVLVTDTQYF.

This chain joins TRBV30 and TRBJ1-2; D unresolved. With 5 bases removed from V and 7 bases from J, the gap between germline ends came to 20 bases. The V gene's germline CDR1 is GTSNPN and CDR2 SVGIG (reference sequence). The CDR3 contains 14 residues. The CDR3 reads CAWYHLVGLGGYTF. The CDR3 bases are TGTGCCTGGTACCACCTGGTGGGCCTGGGTGGCTACACCTTC.

The chain uses TRBV29-1 and TRBJ1-1; D remains ambiguous. The CDR3 totals 13 residues. In germline, CDR1 is SQVTM, CDR2 ANQGSEA. The germline V and J ends were trimmed by 3 bases and 4 bases, with 12 bases remaining between them. The CDR3 protein is CSVEGGLPTEAFF. The DNA of the CDR3 is TGCAGCGTTGAGGGAGGCCTCCCCACTGAAGCTTTCTTT.

This chain joins TRBV30 and TRBJ2-7, with 7 positions matching TRBD1. The V segment lost 1 base and the J segment 2 bases; nucleotides outside the gene matches: 5. The CDR3 totals 14 residues. Germline CDR1 and CDR2: GTSNPN and SVGIG (reference sequence). This CDR3 reads CAWSALQGAYEQYF. Here the CDR3 DNA reads TGTGCCTGGAGTGCCCTGCAGGGGGCCTACGAGCAGTACTTC.

In DNA, the CDR3 is TGTGCCATCAGTGACCTGGACTCCCACGACCTAAACACCATATATTTT. Protein: CAISDLDSHDLNTIYF. The chain uses TRBV10-3 and TRBJ1-3; unclear D gene. V shed 3 bases and J shed 6 bases, with 18 bases lying between them. Germline values: CDR1 ENHRY, CDR2 SYGVKD. This CDR3 has 16 residues.

This chain uses TRBV2 with TRBJ1-5; unclear D gene. Germline values: CDR1 SNHLY, CDR2 FYNNEI. The CDR3 covers 13 residues. The V and J ends lost 6 bases and 6 bases respectively, with 12 bases between them. The CDR3 coding sequence is TGTGCCAGCAGGGGCGGACTGAGTCAGCCCCAGCATTTT. This gives the protein CASRGGLSQPQHF.

The chain recombines TRBV19 with TRBJ1-2, with D unresolved. Deletions cut 7 bases from V and 2 bases from J, with 11 bases between. This CDR3 has 13 residues. The V gene's germline CDR1 is LNHDA and CDR2 SQIVND (reference sequence). CDR3 loop: CASTYELNYGYTF. Here the CDR3 DNA reads TGTGCCAGTACCTACGAGTTAAACTATGGCTACACCTTC.

The table lists this clone with many counts. This chain uses TRBV7-8 with TRBJ2-7; 10 nucleotides line up with TRBD1. The CDR3 consists of 12 residues. V lost 7 bases and J lost 5; bases outside the gene matches: 2. Per germline, CDR1 SGHVS and CDR2 FQNEAQ. The CDR3 sequence: CASKTGGNEQYF. In nucleotides, the CDR3 is TGTGCCAGCAAGACAGGGGGCAACGAGCAGTACTTC.

The chain employs TRBV7-2 and TRBJ2-1; D is possibly TRBD1 (6 bases). The CDR3 spans 16 residues. The germline V gene encodes CDR1 SGHTA and CDR2 FQGNSA. The V gene lost 3 bases and the J gene lost 2 bases, with 14 bases spanning the gap. CDR3 residues: CASSLDGTRPYNEQFF. DNA of the CDR3: TGTGCCAGCAGCTTGGATGGGACAAGACCCTACAATGAGCAGTTCTTC. The full variable domain, completed using reference TRBV7-2 and TRBJ2-1, is GAGVSQSPSNKVTEKGKDVELRCDPISGHTALYWYRQSLGQGLEFLIYFQGNSAPDKSGLPSDRFSAERTGGSVSTLTIQRTQQEDSAVYLCASSLDGTRPYNEQFFGPGTRLTVL.

The chain carries TRBV9 and TRBJ1-1; no definite D call. The germline gives CDR1 SGDLS, CDR2 YYNGEE. Trimming took 8 bases from V and 3 from J, leaving 11 bases between them. This CDR3 is 12 amino acids long. The CDR3 region has the DNA TGTGCCAGAGCTTATTCTGACACTGAAGCTTTCTTT. Its protein product is CARAYSDTEAFF.

The rearrangement links TRBV10-3 to TRBJ2-7; TRBD2 is a possible D gene (6 bases). The CDR3 loop spans 14 amino acids. Germline V CDR1 and CDR2: ENHRY, SYGVKD. V dropped 10 bases and J dropped 3 bases, with 19 bases sitting between them. The CDR3: CATRRRELGYEQYF. CDR3 in DNA: TGTGCCACCCGGAGACGGGAGTTGGGCTACGAGCAGTACTTC.

This chain joins TRBV7-6 and TRBJ2-3; 7 nucleotides align to TRBD1. CDR1 is SGHVS, CDR2 FNYEAQ, per germline. The CDR3 contains 15 residues. V shed 3 bases and J 1 base; nucleotides not matched to a gene: 4. The CDR3 DNA reads as TGTGCCAGCAGCTTGACACAGGGGCGCACAGATACGCAGTATTTT. Protein: CASSLTQGRTDTQYF.

The J gene is TRBJ2-3, the V gene TRBV5-4; D may be TRBD2 (5 bases). Germline-derived CDR1 and CDR2 are SGHNT and YYREEE (reference sequence). V shed 3 bases and J shed 2 bases, with 10 bases lying between them. This CDR3 contains 14 residues. The chain's CDR3 is CASSWSGNTDTQYF. DNA of the CDR3: TGTGCCAGCAGCTGGTCCGGGAACACAGATACGCAGTATTTT.

The V gene is TRBV5-6, the J gene TRBJ2-2; the D is unclear. The V end lost 2 bases, the J end lost 0 bases, and 14 bases lay between the germline ends. The CDR3 is made up of 17 amino acids. Germline V gives CDR1 SGHDT, CDR2 YYEEEE. The CDR3 nucleotides are TGTGCCAGCAGCTTTTTTCCCGTGGCGGCGAACACCGGGGAGCTGTTTTTT. Its translation is CASSFFPVAANTGELFF.

This chain uses TRBV7-2 with TRBJ1-3, with 12 bases matching TRBD1. The CDR3 covers 16 residues. V shed 8 bases, J shed 3 bases, and the junction held 8 bases outside the gene matches. Germline V lookup: CDR1 SGHTA, CDR2 FQGNSA. CDR3 nucleotides: TGTGCCAGCGGGGGGGACAGGGGGCTTGTTGGAAACACCATATATTTT. This encodes CASGGDRGLVGNTIYF. Complete variable domain (other parts from reference TRBV7-2 and TRBJ1-3): GAGVSQSPSNKVTEKGKDVELRCDPISGHTALYWYRQSLGQGLEFLIYFQGNSAPDKSGLPSDRFSAERTGGSVSTLTIQRTQQEDSAVYLCASGGDRGLVGNTIYFGEGSWLTVV.

V is TRBV27 and J is TRBJ1-5; D remains unclear. The CDR3 is 13 residues long. V lost 6 bases and J 5 bases, leaving 11 bases between the germline ends. The germline V gene has CDR1 MNHEY and CDR2 SMNVEV (reference sequence). Here the CDR3 DNA reads TGTGCCAGCAGATCAGTGCCCGATCAGCCCCAGCATTTT. The encoded protein is CASRSVPDQPQHF.

The chain uses TRBV30 and TRBJ1-6; possibly TRBD1 for D (5 bases). V was trimmed by 5 bases and J by 5 bases, leaving 13 bases between them. The CDR3 runs to 14 residues. Per germline, CDR1 GTSNPN and CDR2 SVGIG (reference sequence). The CDR3 DNA sequence: TGTGCCTGGGGCCCCGGGGGGAATAATTCACCCCTCCACTTT. Translation gives CAWGPGGNNSPLHF. The whole variable domain, remainder taken from reference TRBV30 and TRBJ1-6, is SQTIHQWPATLVQPVGSPLSLECTVEGTSNPNLYWYRQAAGRGLQLLFYSVGIGQISSEVPQNLSASRPQDRQFILSSKKLLLSDSGFYLCAWGPGGNNSPLHFGNGTRLTVT.

In nucleotides, the CDR3 is TGTGCCAGTTGTCCGGGACTAGCGCGACGCACAGATACGCAGTATTTT. This gives the protein CASCPGLARRTDTQYF. V usage is TRBV19 and J usage is TRBJ2-3; 10 bases match TRBD2. J lost 1 base, V lost 8 bases, and 9 bases had no gene match. This CDR3 has 16 amino acids. Germline V lookup: CDR1 LNHDA, CDR2 SQIVND (reference sequence).

The chain couples TRBV7-6 to TRBJ1-5; weak D call: TRBD1 (5 bases). The V gene's germline CDR1 is SGHVS and CDR2 FNYEAQ. This CDR3 has 15 residues. The V gene lost 3 bases and the J gene lost 1 base, with 10 bases spanning the gap. This chain's CDR3 is CASSLSGVSNQPQHF. The DNA of the CDR3 is TGTGCCAGCAGCTTGTCGGGGGTGAGCAATCAGCCCCAGCATTTT.

The rearrangement joins TRBV4-1 to TRBJ1-4; 8 nucleotides line up with TRBD1. After removal of 0 bases from V and 1 base from J, the junction contained 7 bases not matched to a gene. Germline CDR1 reads MGHRA; CDR2 reads YSYEKL. The CDR3 is made up of 18 amino acids. CDR3 in amino acids: CASSQDGRGRGTNEKLFF. In DNA, the CDR3 is TGCGCCAGCAGCCAAGACGGCAGGGGGCGAGGAACTAATGAAAAACTGTTTTTT.

This clone has a single count. The chain carries TRBV9 and TRBJ1-4; D call uncertain. The CDR3 has 13 amino acids. The V end lost 4 bases, the J end lost 13 bases, and 17 bases lay between the germline ends. Looked up from germline, CDR1 is SGDLS and CDR2 is YYNGEE. The CDR3 nucleotides read TGTGCCAGCAGCATTTCGGAGTGGGGAGGACTGTTTTTT. It is translated as CASSISEWGGLFF. Variable domain in full (rest from reference TRBV9 and TRBJ1-4): DSGVTQTPKHLITATGQRVTLRCSPRSGDLSVYWYQQSLDQGLQFLIQYYNGEERAKGNILERFSAQQFPDLHSELNLSSLELGDSALYFCASSISEWGGLFFGSGTQLSVL.

This clone was detected only once. The chain joins TRBV5-8 to TRBJ2-5; no definite D call. The CDR3 is 13 amino acids. The germline gives CDR1 SGHTS, CDR2 YDEGEE. Trimming stripped 0 bases from V and 0 bases from J, with 3 bases between. Here the CDR3 DNA reads TGTGCCAGCAGCTTGGTCTACCAAGAGACCCAGTACTTC. Translated, it gives CASSLVYQETQYF.